This note documents a single T cell receptor (beta chain) sequence. Among Cohort 3 donors, those recovered had two negative PCRs, clearance, or symptom resolution. These data belong to a study of blood T cell repertoires in COVID-19. Study-level information: There were acute and convalescent COVID-19 samples, and they came from the United States, Italy and Spain.

Libraries were prepared by immunoSEQ multiplex PCR; TCRdb keeps only in-frame clonotypes and omits some of them. The table includes hundreds of thousands of clones, 85% to 90% detected once. Losses at the gene ends were 6 bases for V and 6 bases for J; bases not matched to a gene: 9. CDR1 MNHEY and CDR2 SMNVEV come from the germline V gene (reference sequence). The CDR3 is 16 amino acids. The sequenced sample was PBMCs or T cells enriched from blood (not recorded which). The TCR originated in a man in his thirties or forties who had recovered from COVID-19. The V and J genes are TRBV27 and TRBJ2-4; 12 bases line up with TRBD1. CDR3: CASSRSGTGGGNIQYF. DNA for the CDR3: TGTGCCAGCAGCCGGTCCGGGACAGGGGGCGGAAACATTCAGTACTTC.